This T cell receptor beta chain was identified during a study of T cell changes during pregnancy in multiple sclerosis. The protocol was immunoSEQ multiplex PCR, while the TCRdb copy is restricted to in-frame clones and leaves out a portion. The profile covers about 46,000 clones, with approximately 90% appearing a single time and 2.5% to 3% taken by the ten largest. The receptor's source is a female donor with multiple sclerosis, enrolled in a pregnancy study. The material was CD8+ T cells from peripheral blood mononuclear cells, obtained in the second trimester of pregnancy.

CDR3: CASSVGSGGEETQYF. The CDR3 DNA sequence: TGTGCCAGCAGCGTAGGTAGCGGGGGGGAAGAGACCCAGTACTTC. The V gene is TRBV9, the J gene TRBJ2-5; TRBD2 matches at 11 bases. Germline-derived CDR1 and CDR2 are SGDLS and YYNGEE. Losses at the gene ends were 0 bases for V and 3 bases for J; bases not matched to a gene: 1. The CDR3 has 15 amino acids.